A single sample gave rise to the 15 T cell receptor beta chains below, sequenced in a study of blood T cell repertoires in COVID-19. Using immunoSEQ multiplex PCR, the repertoire was profiled, and TCRdb retains in-frame clones only, with some absent. The sample comprises 200,000 to 250,000 clones, 82% of which are singletons, and 3% to 4.5% rests with the top ten. The sequenced sample consisted of peripheral blood. The source of these receptors is a woman of 80 years or more with acute or convalescent COVID-19.

This clone was recorded only once. V gene TRBV9 combines with J gene TRBJ2-1; D not certain. V was shortened by 5 bases and J by 0 bases, with 15 bases between the two germline ends. Germline lookup yields CDR1 SGDLS and CDR2 YYNGEE. The CDR3 sequence is 16 residues long. In DNA form, the CDR3 reads TGTGCCAGCAGTGTCCTACACAGCATCTCCTACAATGAGCAGTTCTTC. The encoded protein is CASSVLHSISYNEQFF.

This clone was detected a few times. The V call is TRBV19, the J call TRBJ2-1, with a weak D call TRBD1 (6 bases). V lost 7 bases, J lost 5 bases, and 18 bases lay in between. Germline lookup yields CDR1 LNHDA and CDR2 SQIVND (reference sequence). The CDR3 is 15 residues long. Written as DNA, the CDR3 is TGTGCCAGTAATGGGGGCCTTGGGTTAAACAATGAGCAGTTCTTC. Encoded protein: CASNGGLGLNNEQFF.

The genes are TRBV7-8 and TRBJ2-7; 12 nucleotides align to TRBD2. This CDR3 comprises 15 residues. The junction had 6 bases not matched to a gene; V was cut back by 5 bases and J by 4 bases. CDR1 and CDR2 (germline): SGHVS, FQNEAQ. The CDR3 coding sequence is TGTGCCAGCAGCCACGGACTAGCGGGGCAATACGAGCAGTACTTC. This sequence encodes CASSHGLAGQYEQYF.

This chain joins TRBV28 and TRBJ2-1; 14 bases line up with TRBD2. The V gene end was trimmed by 3 bases and the J gene end by 0 bases; junction bases not matched to a gene: 4. This CDR3 is 18 amino acids long. The germline CDR1 and CDR2 sequences are MDHEN and SYDVKM. This chain's CDR3 is CASSFHGTSGGSYNEQFF. The DNA for the CDR3 is TGTGCCAGCAGTTTCCACGGGACTAGCGGGGGCTCCTACAATGAGCAGTTCTTC.

This chain joins TRBV6-5 and TRBJ2-2; a possible D gene is TRBD2 (7 bases). V was shortened by 10 bases and J by 6 bases, with 21 bases between the two germline ends. The CDR3 is 15 amino acids. Germline CDR1 MNHEY, CDR2 SVGAGI. The CDR3 is CATVLSPGGPGELFF. In nucleotides, the CDR3 is TGTGCCACCGTTCTTTCTCCCGGGGGGCCCGGGGAGCTGTTTTTT.

The chain couples TRBV9 to TRBJ1-5; 9 bases map to TRBD1. The V segment lost 2 bases and the J segment 6 bases; nucleotides outside the gene matches: 6. Germline V gene sequence: CDR1 SGDLS, CDR2 YYNGEE. The length of the CDR3 is 15 residues. In DNA form, the CDR3 reads TGTGCCAGCAGCGTGGGGACAGGGTTAAGTCAGCCCCAGCATTTT. Protein sequence: CASSVGTGLSQPQHF.

This clone was seen ten or more times. The rearrangement links TRBV30 to TRBJ1-1; D might be TRBD1 (6 bases). Trimming shortened V by 1 base and J by 10 bases, and 16 bases separated the two germline ends. Germline V CDR1 and CDR2: GTSNPN, SVGIG (reference sequence). The CDR3 has 13 residues. CDR3: CAWSANRDIGAFF. CDR3 sequence (DNA): TGTGCCTGGAGTGCGAACCGGGACATAGGAGCTTTCTTT. Variable domain in full (rest from reference TRBV30 and TRBJ1-1): SQTIHQWPATLVQPVGSPLSLECTVEGTSNPNLYWYRQAAGRGLQLLFYSVGIGQISSEVPQNLSASRPQDRQFILSSKKLLLSDSGFYLCAWSANRDIGAFFGQGTRLTVV.

This clone was counted only a few times. The rearrangement links TRBV19 to TRBJ2-2, with 11 bases matching TRBD2. V was clipped by 5 bases and J by 0 bases; unmatched bases: 2. Germline values: CDR1 LNHDA, CDR2 SQIVND (reference sequence). The CDR3 totals 16 residues. CDR3 DNA sequence: TGTGCCAGTAGTGCACTAGCGGGGGCGAACACCGGGGAGCTGTTTTTT. Amino acids: CASSALAGANTGELFF.

This chain connects TRBV3-1 (or the pseudogene TRBV3-2) to TRBJ2-1; D is possibly TRBD2 (6 bases). The CDR3 extends over 15 amino acids. Germline loops: CDR1 LGHDT, CDR2 YNNKEL (reference sequence). V was cut by 1 base and J by 8 bases, with 15 bases left in between. The CDR3 bases are TGTGCCAGCAGCCAAGCAGGTCGGGAGTACGATGAGCAGTTCTTC. The encoded protein is CASSQAGREYDEQFF.

This clone was observed a few times. For the CDR3, the DNA is TGTGCCAGCAGCTTAGTTAGCGGGGGTGAATACGAGCAGTACTTC. Protein sequence: CASSLVSGGEYEQYF. This chain joins TRBV7-9 and TRBJ2-7; 9 positions match TRBD2. Germline CDR1 is SEHNR and CDR2 is FQNEAQ (reference sequence). J lost 4 bases, V lost 1 base, and 5 bases had no gene match. The CDR3 runs 15 residues.

This chain links TRBV7-2 with TRBJ2-7; D unresolved. The CDR3 loop spans 14 amino acids. The germline CDR1 and CDR2 sequences are SGHTA and FQGNSA. Between the trimmed V and J ends, which lost 5 bases and 2 bases, there was a span of 13 bases. The CDR3 bases are TGTGCCAGCAGCCCGCAATGGCCAGCCTACGAGCAGTACTTC. Encoded protein: CASSPQWPAYEQYF.

The gene calls are TRBV6-2 or TRBV6-3 and TRBJ1-1; 8 bases are shared with TRBD1. V was clipped by 3 bases and J by 6 bases; unmatched bases: 9. Germline CDR1 and CDR2: MNHEY and SVGEGT. The CDR3 loop spans 15 amino acids. The chain's CDR3 is CASSYRRGRWAEAFF. The CDR3 DNA reads as TGTGCCAGCAGTTATCGCAGGGGGCGATGGGCTGAAGCTTTCTTT.

The V call is TRBV27, the J call TRBJ2-1; maybe TRBD2 (7 bases). CDR1 and CDR2 (germline): MNHEY, SMNVEV (reference sequence). The CDR3 has 16 residues. V dropped 6 bases and J dropped 3 bases, with 18 bases sitting between them. CDR3 amino acids: CASRWGGGASYNEQFF. The CDR3 DNA reads as TGTGCCAGCAGATGGGGAGGGGGGGCCAGCTACAATGAGCAGTTCTTC.

The J gene is TRBJ1-6, the V gene TRBV4-3; the match to TRBD1 covers 9 bases. From germline, CDR1 is LGHNA and CDR2 YSLEER. Trimming cost V 0 bases and J 10 bases; bases outside gene matches: 10. The CDR3 length is 17 residues. Here the CDR3 DNA reads TGCGCCAGCAGCCAAGATCTCGCCGGGACAGGGCCATCACCCCTCCACTTT. It codes for CASSQDLAGTGPSPLHF.

The V gene is TRBV6-5, the J gene TRBJ2-3, with 8 bases aligning to TRBD1. Germline loops: CDR1 MNHEY, CDR2 SVGAGI. The CDR3 is 15 amino acids. V dropped 4 bases and J dropped 1; count of bases not matched to a gene: 4. This chain's CDR3 is CASSSPGQGTDTQYF. CDR3 sequence (DNA): TGTGCCAGCAGTTCCCCGGGACAGGGCACAGATACGCAGTATTTT.